Below are 28 T cell receptor beta chains sequenced from a single sample in a study of response to subunit inactivated influenza vaccine. TCRdb reanalysed the RT-PCR reads using MiXCR and keeps one entry per CDR3 protein. Of roughly 190,000 distinct CDR3 sequences in the sample, approximately 15% were seen once. The specimen was CD8+ T cells sorted from PBMCs, collected 4 to 6 days after vaccination. The receptors stem from a man aged 50 to 60 who received an inactivated influenza vaccine.

As for this clonotype: It may be a read error: a sequence one base away is much more abundant. The CDR3 sequence is CASSRRTDTGEVFF. CDR3 nucleotide sequence: TGTGCCAGCAGTCGGAGGACAGACACCGGGGAGGTGTTTTTT. The chain joins TRBV2 to TRBJ2-2, with D perhaps given as TRBD1 or TRBD2 (6 bases each). The CDR3 has 14 residues. Germline V lookup: CDR1 SNHLY, CDR2 FYNNEI.

This clonotype was detected ten times or more. The genes are TRBV7-9 and TRBJ2-5; no clear D. Trimming shortened V by 5 bases and J by 1 base, and 11 bases separated the two germline ends. Per germline, CDR1 SEHNR and CDR2 FQNEAQ (reference sequence). This CDR3 is 14 amino acids long. CDR3 sequence (DNA): TGTGCCAGCAGCCCGTCGTATGGCCAAGAGACCCAGTACTTC. It encodes CASSPSYGQETQYF. Supplemented by reference TRBV7-9 and TRBJ2-5, the full variable domain reads DTGVSQNPRHKITKRGQNVTFRCDPISEHNRLYWYRQTLGQGPEFLTYFQNEAQLEKSRLLSDRFSAERPKGSFSTLEIQRTEQGDSAMYLCASSPSYGQETQYFGPGTRLLVL.

The gene calls are TRBV9 and TRBJ2-4; D is possibly TRBD1 (5 bases). CDR3 length: 16 residues. V was pared by 4 bases and J by 3 bases, with 17 bases between. In germline, CDR1 is SGDLS, CDR2 YYNGEE. The CDR3 loop is CASSTYSGADKNIQYF. The CDR3 region has the DNA TGTGCCAGCAGCACTTACAGTGGGGCGGACAAAAACATTCAGTACTTC.

This chain joins TRBV7-3 and TRBJ2-2; D tentatively reads TRBD1 or TRBD2 (5 bases each). V dropped 5 bases and J dropped 0 bases, with 13 bases sitting between them. Germline lookup yields CDR1 SGHTA and CDR2 FQGTGA. This CDR3 comprises 16 residues. In DNA form, the CDR3 reads TGTGCCAGCAGCCTGGGGGACGCCTCGAACACCGGGGAGCTGTTTTTT. Its translation is CASSLGDASNTGELFF.

Only a few counts were recorded for this clonotype. This rearrangement joins TRBV6-6 to TRBJ2-3; D not certain. Germline assignment: CDR1 MNHNY and CDR2 SVGAGI (reference sequence). The CDR3 sequence is 13 residues long. Trimming removed 7 bases from V and 0 bases from J, with 8 bases in between. The CDR3 DNA follows: TGTGCCAGCATGCAGCTAAGCACAGATACGCAGTATTTT. Translation gives CASMQLSTDTQYF.

J is TRBJ1-1 and V is TRBV11-1; weak D call: TRBD1 (6 bases). V lost 4 bases and J 2 bases, leaving 17 bases between the germline ends. The CDR3 extends over 16 amino acids. The germline gives CDR1 SGHAT, CDR2 FQDESV (reference sequence). The CDR3 sequence: CASSYHPGQLNTEAFF. The CDR3 nucleotides are TGTGCCAGCAGCTACCACCCAGGACAGCTAAACACTGAAGCTTTCTTT.

A few counts support this clonotype. The chain joins TRBV6-1 to TRBJ2-3; 7 positions match TRBD1. CDR1 is MNHNS, CDR2 SASEGT, per germline. With 4 bases clipped from V and 2 bases from J, the junction kept 6 bases outside the gene matches. The CDR3 sequence is 15 residues long. The CDR3 loop is CASSVEGAYTDTQYF. CDR3 nucleotide sequence: TGTGCCAGCAGTGTCGAGGGGGCCTACACAGATACGCAGTATTTT.

This clonotype was seen only a few times. This chain joins TRBV6-1 and TRBJ2-1; D is perhaps TRBD1 (6 bases). V was pared by 6 bases and J by 8 bases, with 20 bases between. CDR3 length equals 15 residues. Germline assignment: CDR1 MNHNS and CDR2 SASEGT. CDR3 sequence reads: CASRSRGPGFHEQFF. The CDR3 DNA is TGTGCCAGCAGAAGCAGGGGACCCGGGTTCCATGAGCAGTTCTTC.

This clonotype occurred many times. The chain employs TRBV7-6 and TRBJ2-1, with 11 bases identical to TRBD2. The CDR3 totals 18 residues. V trimming: 5 bases; J trimming: 2 bases; junction bases outside the gene matches: 11. Germline-derived CDR1 and CDR2 are SGHVS and FNYEAQ. The CDR3 DNA sequence: TGTGCCAGCAGCCCGGGACTAGCGGAGTCTGGCCCCTACAATGAGCAGTTCTTC. It yields the protein CASSPGLAESGPYNEQFF.

The rearrangement joins TRBV29-1 to TRBJ1-1, with TRBD1 matching over 9 bases. Unmatched junction bases numbered 5, after V lost 5 bases and J lost 1 base. Germline lookup yields CDR1 SQVTM and CDR2 ANQGSEA. CDR3 length equals 14 residues. The CDR3 DNA is TGCAGCGTTCAAACAGGGGGCGAGAACACTGAAGCTTTCTTT. The encoded protein is CSVQTGGENTEAFF.

This clonotype was counted between two and nine times. The chain is built from TRBV19 and TRBJ2-1; D call uncertain. V lost 3 bases and J lost 10, with 7 bases in between. The CDR3 totals 11 residues. The germline CDR1 and CDR2 sequences are LNHDA and SQIVND (reference sequence). DNA for the CDR3: TGTGCCAGTAGTATGGGCTACGAGCAGTTCTTC. This translates into CASSMGYEQFF.

This clonotype was observed a handful of times. The chain is built from TRBV29-1 and TRBJ2-7; D might be TRBD2 (5 bases). This CDR3 region has 13 residues. V lost 4 bases and J lost 1, with 11 bases in between. Germline values: CDR1 SQVTM, CDR2 ANQGSEA. CDR3 sequence reads: CSVVRGGSYEQYF. CDR3 DNA sequence: TGCAGCGTTGTTCGGGGTGGGTCCTACGAGCAGTACTTC.

This clonotype was found a few times. CDR3 sequence reads: CASSPMAWSTDTQYF. The CDR3 DNA reads as TGTGCCAGCAGCCCCATGGCTTGGAGCACAGATACGCAGTATTTT. This sequence joins TRBV5-5 and TRBJ2-3; D not resolved. The CDR3 has 15 residues. V shed 4 bases and J shed 0 bases, with 12 bases lying between them. The V gene's germline CDR1 is SGHKS and CDR2 YYEKEE (reference sequence).

The chain employs TRBV5-6 and TRBJ1-2; 8 nucleotides agree with TRBD1. V gave up 0 bases and J gave up 4 bases; unmatched junction bases: 5. The CDR3 is 15 residues long. The germline V gene has CDR1 SGHDT and CDR2 YYEEEE. The CDR3 bases are TGTGCCAGCAGCTTGGGTCAGGGGGCTTTCTATGGCTACACCTTC. Protein product: CASSLGQGAFYGYTF.

This clonotype appeared a few times. An end of the junction does not agree with germline; a read error may underlie this. The DNA for the CDR3 is TGTGCTAGCAGCTTAGGGCAGGGTGGCCATGAGCAGTTCTTC. It codes for CASSLGQGGHEQFF. The chain has TRBV7-7 and TRBJ2-1; a weak D match, TRBD1 (5 bases). This CDR3 contains 14 residues. The germline gives CDR1 SSHAT, CDR2 FNYEAQ (reference sequence). The whole variable domain, filled in from reference TRBV7-7 and TRBJ2-1, reads GAGVSQSPRYKVTKRGQDVTLRCDPISSHATLYWYQQALGQGPEFLTYFNYEAQPDKSGLPSDRFSAERPEGSISTLTIQRTEQRDSAMYRCASSLGQGGHEQFFGPGTRLTVL.

This clonotype was found a few times. The chain employs TRBV10-3 and TRBJ2-2; a weak D match, TRBD2 (5 bases). V was shortened by 4 bases and J by 0 bases, with 9 bases between the two germline ends. Germline V gene sequence: CDR1 ENHRY, CDR2 SYGVKD. The CDR3 spans 15 residues. The CDR3 nucleotides read TGTGCCATCAGTGCAGCGGACGCGAACACCGGGGAGCTGTTTTTT. This encodes CAISAADANTGELFF.

This clonotype was seen more than once but under ten times. This rearrangement joins TRBV5-1 to TRBJ2-1; perhaps TRBD2 as D (5 bases). Germline CDR1 and CDR2: SGHRS and YFSETQ. This CDR3 is built from 17 residues. V lost 3 bases and J 0 bases, leaving 16 bases between the germline ends. CDR3 DNA: TGCGCCAGCAGCTCAAACTCCGGGATCCGCTCCTACAATGAGCAGTTCTTC. This codes for CASSSNSGIRSYNEQFF.

A few counts support this clonotype. The rearrangement links TRBV6-2 or TRBV6-3 to TRBJ2-7; no reliable D call. Per germline, CDR1 MNHEY and CDR2 SVGEGT. The CDR3 totals 13 residues. Trimming removed 2 bases at V and 3 bases at J, with 8 bases between. CDR3 DNA: TGTGCCAGCAGTTACGGTTTCAACTACGAGCAGTACTTC. Its translation: CASSYGFNYEQYF.

This clonotype was detected only a few times. This chain links TRBV7-9 with TRBJ2-7; maybe TRBD2 (6 bases). CDR3 length: 16 residues. The ends were cut back, 3 bases at V and 3 bases at J, with 18 bases in the middle. CDR1 is SEHNR and CDR2 is FQNEAQ in the germline V gene (reference sequence). Here the CDR3 DNA reads TGTGCCAGCAGCTTGTGGGGACTCGAAGGGGACTACGAGCAGTACTTC. It specifies CASSLWGLEGDYEQYF.

This clonotype has only a few counts. This chain links TRBV7-9 with TRBJ2-7; no clear D gene. V was pared by 7 bases and J by 5 bases, with 15 bases between. In germline, CDR1 is SEHNR, CDR2 FQNEAQ (reference sequence). The CDR3 is made up of 13 amino acids. CDR3 sequence: CASTLGTANEQYF. As DNA, the CDR3 is TGTGCCAGCACCTTGGGTACGGCCAACGAGCAGTACTTC.

Only a few counts were recorded for this clonotype. The CDR3 DNA follows: TGCAGTGCGAACAGGGGCCGCCGGGAGACCCAGTACTTC. Residues: CSANRGRRETQYF. This chain links TRBV20-1 with TRBJ2-5; 7 bases map to TRBD1. Germline CDR1 reads DFQATT; CDR2 reads SNEGSKA (reference sequence). This CDR3 region has 13 residues. The J segment lost 5 bases and the V segment lost 6 bases, leaving 9 bases of the junction unmatched.

This clonotype was seen a handful of times. This chain connects TRBV6-2 or TRBV6-3 to TRBJ1-5, with unresolved D. This CDR3 has 14 residues. The V end was cut by 2 bases, the J end by 0 bases, with 5 bases between. The germline gives CDR1 MNHEY, CDR2 SVGEGT. CDR3 residues: CASSYGNSNQPQHF. In DNA, the CDR3 is TGTGCCAGCAGTTACGGCAATAGCAATCAGCCCCAGCATTTT.

This chain uses TRBV7-8 with TRBJ2-7; D remains ambiguous. Germline V gene lookup returns CDR1 SGHVS and CDR2 FQNEAQ. The CDR3 consists of 11 residues. Trimming stripped 5 bases from V and 12 bases from J, with 14 bases between. The CDR3 sequence is CASSLGSFPYF. The DNA of the CDR3 is TGTGCCAGCAGCCTAGGTTCGTTTCCGTACTTC. The entire variable domain, with the rest obtained from reference TRBV7-8 and TRBJ2-7, is as follows: GAGVSQSPRYKVAKRGQDVALRCDPISGHVSLFWYQQALGQGPEFLTYFQNEAQLDKSGLPSDRFFAERPEGSVSTLKIQRTQQEDSAVYLCASSLGSFPYFGPGTRLTVT.

This clonotype appeared a single time. The chain recombines TRBV12-3 or TRBV12-4 with TRBJ2-7; 11 bases are shared with TRBD1. V shed 5 bases and J 4 bases; nucleotides not matched to a gene: 7. The CDR3 contains 15 residues. The CDR3 nucleotides are TGTGCCAGCAGTGAACCGGGACAGGGGGTGTACGAGCAGTACTTC. Protein product: CASSEPGQGVYEQYF.

The chain employs TRBV28 and TRBJ1-6, with D perhaps TRBD1 (6 bases). With 6 bases removed from V and 0 bases from J, the gap between germline ends came to 18 bases. Germline CDR1 is MDHEN and CDR2 is SYDVKM. The CDR3 has 18 amino acids. The CDR3 region has the DNA TGTGCCAGCAGCCGAGGACTGGACAGTAGCTCCTATAATTCACCCCTCCACTTT. Translation gives CASSRGLDSSSYNSPLHF.

This clonotype was seen a few times. The chain combines TRBV3-1 with TRBJ1-1; no firm D call. The CDR3 is 14 amino acids. Germline assignment: CDR1 LGHDT and CDR2 YNNKEL (reference sequence). V was cut by 1 base and J by 4 bases, with 10 bases left in between. In DNA, the CDR3 is TGTGCCAGCAGCCAAGTGGATGGGATCACTGAAGCTTTCTTT. This translates into CASSQVDGITEAFF.

The chain links TRBV24-1 to TRBJ2-1, with 9 bases aligning to TRBD1. Trimming took 4 bases from V and 6 from J; bases not matched to a gene: 3. In germline, CDR1 is KGHDR, CDR2 SFDVKD. The CDR3 totals 14 residues. CDR3 nucleotide sequence: TGTGCCACCAGTGACCTGACAGGGGGCAATGAGCAGTTCTTC. It is translated as CATSDLTGGNEQFF.

Comments on this clonotype: A read error may be the cause here, since a much bigger clone is one base away. The CDR3 nucleotides read TGTGCCAGCAGCTTAAGACAGGGCGACATTCAGTACTTC. It specifies CASSLRQGDIQYF. The chain has TRBV7-8 and TRBJ2-4, with 7 bases matching TRBD1. This CDR3 is 13 amino acids long. Looked up from germline, CDR1 is SGHVS and CDR2 is FQNEAQ. The trim removed 2 bases at V and 8 bases at J, leaving 3 bases unmatched.